This T cell receptor beta chain came from a study of T cells in Graves' hyperthyroidism and ophthalmopathy (dated by TCRdb to between 2017 and 2020). Some background on the complete study: To identify distinguishing TCR V-J signatures, a discovery cohort of 95 to 100 patients was used, comprising some 45 with Graves' ophthalmopathy and 57 with stable Graves' hyperthyroidism. After sampling, hyperthyroidism patients received methimazole starting at 30 mg daily, and ophthalmopathy patients received high-dose intravenous methylprednisolone. TCR Vbeta CDR3 sequencing of approximately 140 peripheral blood samples (more than 40 ophthalmopathy, about 80 hyperthyroidism and roughly 17 progressor patients) is reported in the paper. The 100 discovery patients were divided at random into training and test sets in a 7:3 ratio. In addition, the study compared T-cell repertoires in thyroid tissue and in blood from six Graves' hyperthyroidism patients. Prospective prediction of ophthalmopathy was tested in an independent validation cohort consisting of 18 to 20 hyperthyroidism patients and over 15 patients who later progressed to ophthalmopathy. The study at large found these results: No statistical method was used to fix the sample size in advance, and group allocation was not hidden from the investigators. Blood samples also contained most of the expanded thyroid clonotypes (frequency above 0.001), which suggests that blood repertoires may reflect thyroid immune responses. In cross-validation, a model built on a 13 V-J signature told ophthalmopathy apart from stable hyperthyroidism with approximately 90% sensitivity and approximately 81% specificity, and in testing the same model reached 80%/75%. In validation, the model predicted progression to ophthalmopathy with around 71% sensitivity and 72.22% specificity, a median of about 6 months before onset.

Any patient with an uncontrolled infection, another autoimmune disease, pregnancy or lactation was excluded. Clinical symptoms, serum thyroxine and TRAb, thyroid ultrasound, and orbital computed tomography formed the basis for the diagnoses. Trizol reagent was used to extract total RNA, and RNA quality was then checked on an Agilent 2100 Bioanalyzer. From its cysteine to its phenylalanine, the CDR3 spans 11 amino acids. Of all the DNA, just the CDR3 is kept, 33 bases in frame from base 1. V loses 8 bases of germline sequence and J loses 6 bases, and the interval between the two ends is 10 bases. Remarks on this clonotype: The specificity of this receptor is unknown. Base quality data are lacking; no much larger clone is found one base away.

TCR beta CDR3 regions were amplified from RNA transcripts. The TCR CDR3 was subjected to a first round of RT-PCR using the HTBI primer set and the Qiagen OneStep RT-PCR kit. Libraries were constructed in a second round of multiplex PCR, after which size selection and purification were carried out. The libraries were sequenced on an Illumina HiSeq2000 using paired-end 100 bp reads. On the study's bioinformatics: Raw data were processed with SOAPnuke, discarding reads with adapters, uncalled bases, mean Phred below 15, or no exact constant-primer or identifier match. High-quality paired reads were merged with COPE v1.2.5, and unique nucleotide sequences were defined as clonotypes. Clonotypes were aligned to IMGT TRBV, TRBD and TRBJ reference segments using MiTCR v1.1. The analysis was restricted to V-J combinations with a frequency above 0.0001, which together covered 99% to 99.2% of the repertoires. A TCS score was defined as the ratio of F50 (clonal expansion) to E x V (chaos), with BLOSUM62-based TCRdist applied between CDR3 peptides within each V-J. Welch's t-statistics and random forest reduced roughly 540 V-J features to 13, which were used in a naive Bayes classifier (R e1071). The similarity between thyroid and blood repertoires was quantified using the Morisita-Horn index. TCRdb cleaned the public reads at Q25 with fastp, built clones with MiXCR and kept in-frame beta chains. Each entry is one CDR3 protein sequence, shown with its most common DNA and genes. The V and J calls were determined by TCRdb, not by the authors. The sample table contains around 660,000 distinct CDR3 sequences; only one count was recorded for less than 45% of them. Together, the top ten hold less than 9.5% of the sample.

The chain uses TRBV12-3 or TRBV12-4 and TRBJ1-2, and possibly TRBD1, on 6 matching bases. This receptor was taken from an adult man with Graves' disease, either hyperthyroidism or ophthalmopathy (not recorded which). Sequenced: peripheral blood or thyroid tissue (not recorded which). The nucleotides are TGTGCCAGCTACCGACAGGATGGCTACACCTTC. Its protein is CASYRQDGYTF.